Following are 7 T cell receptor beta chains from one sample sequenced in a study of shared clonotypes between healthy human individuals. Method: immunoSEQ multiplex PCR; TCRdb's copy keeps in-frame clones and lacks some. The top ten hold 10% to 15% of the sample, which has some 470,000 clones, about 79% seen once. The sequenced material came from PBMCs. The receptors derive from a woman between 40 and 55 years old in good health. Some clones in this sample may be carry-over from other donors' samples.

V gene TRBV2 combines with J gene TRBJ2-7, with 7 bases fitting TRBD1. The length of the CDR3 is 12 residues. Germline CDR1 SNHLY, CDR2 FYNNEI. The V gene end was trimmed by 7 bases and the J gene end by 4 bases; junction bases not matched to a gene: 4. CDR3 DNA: TGTGCCAGCACTCCGGACAGGTACGAGCAGTACTTC. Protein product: CASTPDRYEQYF.

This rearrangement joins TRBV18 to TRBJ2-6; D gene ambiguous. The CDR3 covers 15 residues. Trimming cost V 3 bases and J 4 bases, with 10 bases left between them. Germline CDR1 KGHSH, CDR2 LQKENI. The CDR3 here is CASSPAQGGANVLTF. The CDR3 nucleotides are TGTGCCAGCTCACCCGCTCAAGGAGGGGCCAACGTCCTGACTTTC.

The CDR3: CASSLGGVWQETQYF. CDR3 coding DNA: TGTGCCAGCAGCTTAGGGGGGGTTTGGCAAGAGACCCAGTACTTC. The chain couples TRBV11-2 to TRBJ2-5; weak D call: TRBD2 (6 bases). Between the trimmed V and J ends, which lost 1 base and 2 bases, there was a span of 11 bases. Per germline, CDR1 SGHAT and CDR2 FQNNGV. This CDR3 spans 15 amino acids.

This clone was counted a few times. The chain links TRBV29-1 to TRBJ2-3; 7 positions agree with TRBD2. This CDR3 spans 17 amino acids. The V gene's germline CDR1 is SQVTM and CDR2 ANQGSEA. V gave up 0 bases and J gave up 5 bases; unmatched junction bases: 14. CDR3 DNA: TGCAGCGTTGAAGATCCTGGGGGGGGAGAAATTGGAGATACGCAGTATTTT. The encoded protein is CSVEDPGGGEIGDTQYF.

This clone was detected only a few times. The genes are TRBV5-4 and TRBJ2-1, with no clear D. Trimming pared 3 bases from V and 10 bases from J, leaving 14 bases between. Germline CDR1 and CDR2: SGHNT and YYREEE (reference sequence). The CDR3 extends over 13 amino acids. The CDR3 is CASSSPGSGEQFF. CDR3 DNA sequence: TGTGCCAGCAGCTCGCCCGGAAGTGGGGAGCAGTTCTTC.

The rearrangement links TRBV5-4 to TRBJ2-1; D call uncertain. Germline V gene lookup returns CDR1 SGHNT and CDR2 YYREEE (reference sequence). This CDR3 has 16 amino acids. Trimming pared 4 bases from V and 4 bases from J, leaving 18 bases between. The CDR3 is CASSPGPRELYNEQFF. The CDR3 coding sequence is TGTGCCAGCAGCCCTGGGCCTAGGGAATTATACAATGAGCAGTTCTTC.

CDR3 loop: CASSSRFEQFF. In DNA, the CDR3 is TGTGCCAGCAGCTCAAGATTTGAGCAGTTCTTC. The genes are TRBV11-1 and TRBJ2-1; D is undetermined. V was clipped by 4 bases and J by 9 bases, with 7 bases between them. The CDR3 loop spans 11 amino acids. Per germline, CDR1 SGHAT and CDR2 FQDESV (reference sequence).